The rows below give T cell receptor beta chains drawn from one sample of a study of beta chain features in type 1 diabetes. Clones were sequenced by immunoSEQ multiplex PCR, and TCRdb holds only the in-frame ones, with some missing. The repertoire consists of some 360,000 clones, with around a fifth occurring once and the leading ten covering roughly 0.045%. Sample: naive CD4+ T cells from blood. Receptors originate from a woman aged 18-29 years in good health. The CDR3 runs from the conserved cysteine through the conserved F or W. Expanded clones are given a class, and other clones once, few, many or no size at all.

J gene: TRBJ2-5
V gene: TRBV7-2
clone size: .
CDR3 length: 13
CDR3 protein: CASSFREEETQYF

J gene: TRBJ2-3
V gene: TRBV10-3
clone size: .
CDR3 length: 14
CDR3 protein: CASWPGEVEDTQYF

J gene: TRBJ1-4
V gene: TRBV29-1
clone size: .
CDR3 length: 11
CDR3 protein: CSALYGEKLFF

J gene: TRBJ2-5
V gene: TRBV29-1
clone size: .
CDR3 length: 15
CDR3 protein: CSVLERDRAQETQYF

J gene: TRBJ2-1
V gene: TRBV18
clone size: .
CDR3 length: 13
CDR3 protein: CASSLGTNNEQFF

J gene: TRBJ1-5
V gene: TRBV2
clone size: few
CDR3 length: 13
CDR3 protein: CASSGFEREPQHF

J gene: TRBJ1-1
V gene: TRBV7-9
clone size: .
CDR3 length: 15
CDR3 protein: CASSAPGQGVTEAFF

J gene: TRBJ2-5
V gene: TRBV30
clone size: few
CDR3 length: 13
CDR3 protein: CALGDRGQETQYF

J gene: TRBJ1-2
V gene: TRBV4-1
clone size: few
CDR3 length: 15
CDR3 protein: CASSQDAGAYYGYTF

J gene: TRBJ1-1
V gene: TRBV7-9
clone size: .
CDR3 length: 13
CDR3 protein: CASSSQRDTEAFF

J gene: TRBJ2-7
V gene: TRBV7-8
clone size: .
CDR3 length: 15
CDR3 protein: CASSLESGINYEQYF

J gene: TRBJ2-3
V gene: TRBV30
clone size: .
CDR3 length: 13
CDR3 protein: CAWSKGVRDTQYF

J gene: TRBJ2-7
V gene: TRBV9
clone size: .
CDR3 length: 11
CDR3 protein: CASSVGRGGYF

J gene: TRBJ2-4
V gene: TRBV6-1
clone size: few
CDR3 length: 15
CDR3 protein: CASSDLGQWGNIQYF

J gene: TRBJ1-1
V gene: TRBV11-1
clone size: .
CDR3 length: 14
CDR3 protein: CASSRRDRNTEAFF

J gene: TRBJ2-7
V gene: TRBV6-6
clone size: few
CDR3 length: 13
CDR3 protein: CASVKGDSYEQYF

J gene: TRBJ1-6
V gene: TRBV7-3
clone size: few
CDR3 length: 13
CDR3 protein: CASSPGQGDPLHF

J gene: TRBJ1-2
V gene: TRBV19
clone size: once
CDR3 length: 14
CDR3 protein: CASSIDTRSYGYTF

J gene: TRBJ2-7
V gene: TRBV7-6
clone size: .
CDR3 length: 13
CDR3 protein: CASRDGQSYEQYF

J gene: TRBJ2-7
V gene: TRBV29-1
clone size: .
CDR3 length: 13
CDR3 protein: CSVIRGPSYEQYF

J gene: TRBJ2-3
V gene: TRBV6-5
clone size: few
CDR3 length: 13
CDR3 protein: CASSPNFVDTQYF

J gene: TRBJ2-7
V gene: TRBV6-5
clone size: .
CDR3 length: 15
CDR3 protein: CASSSRRTVLYEQYF

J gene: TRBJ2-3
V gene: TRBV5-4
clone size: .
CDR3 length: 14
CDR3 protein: CASSRDSSTDTQYF

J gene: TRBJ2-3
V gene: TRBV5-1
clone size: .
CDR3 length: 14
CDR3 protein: CASSLDSGTDTQYF

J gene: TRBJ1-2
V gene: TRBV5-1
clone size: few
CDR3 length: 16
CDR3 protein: CASSPSSGTDYYGYTF

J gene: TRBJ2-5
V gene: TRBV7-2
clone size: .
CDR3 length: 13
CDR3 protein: CASRATLVETQYF

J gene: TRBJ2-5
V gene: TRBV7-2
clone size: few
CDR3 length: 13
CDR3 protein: CASRSGNQETQYF

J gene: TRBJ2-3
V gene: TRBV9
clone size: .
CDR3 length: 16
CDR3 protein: CASSVGGTGSTDTQYF

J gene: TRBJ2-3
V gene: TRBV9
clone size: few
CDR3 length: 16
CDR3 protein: CASSVEGSGAGNTQYF

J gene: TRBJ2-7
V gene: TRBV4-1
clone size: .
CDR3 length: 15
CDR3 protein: CASSQVQTGPYEQYF

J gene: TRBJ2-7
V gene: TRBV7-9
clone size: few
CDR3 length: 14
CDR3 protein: CASSSGHVSYEQYF

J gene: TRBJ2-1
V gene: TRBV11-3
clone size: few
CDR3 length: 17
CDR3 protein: CASSLDQGRGTSNEQFF

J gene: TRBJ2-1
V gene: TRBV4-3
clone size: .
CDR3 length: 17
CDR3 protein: CASSQDDLRGTYNEQFF

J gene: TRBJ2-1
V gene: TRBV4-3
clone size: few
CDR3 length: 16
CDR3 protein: CASSRGLSGFGGEQFF

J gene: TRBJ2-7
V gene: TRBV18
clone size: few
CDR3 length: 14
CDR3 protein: CASSPDTYPYEQYF

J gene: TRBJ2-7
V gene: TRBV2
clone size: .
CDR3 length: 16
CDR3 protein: CASTQGLAGGPGEQYF

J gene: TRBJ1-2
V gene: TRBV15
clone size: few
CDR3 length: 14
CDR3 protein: CATSRLNWNYGYTF

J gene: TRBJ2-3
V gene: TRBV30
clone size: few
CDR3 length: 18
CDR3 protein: CAWSVRLAGVFSTNTQYF